Listed here are 8 T cell receptor beta chains from one sample, sequenced in a study of OX40 agonist ivuxolimab in advanced cancers. Generated by immunoSEQ multiplex PCR, the TCRdb table keeps only in-frame clones and is missing some. Here the sample spans 65,000 to 85,000 clones, about 81% being singletons. The material sequenced was CD4+ or CD8+ T cells sorted from blood, taken in a trial of the OX40 agonist ivuxolimab. These receptors originate from an adult with an advanced solid tumor such as melanoma, head and neck, liver or kidney cancer.

V and J are TRBV11-2 and TRBJ2-1, with D tentatively TRBD2 (5 bases). The CDR3 sequence is 16 residues long. V lost 4 bases to trimming and J lost 0 bases, with 13 bases between them. The germline V gene has CDR1 SGHAT and CDR2 FQNNGV. This CDR3 is CASSSMAGSSYNEQFF. The CDR3 DNA sequence: TGTGCCAGCAGCTCAATGGCTGGGAGCTCCTACAATGAGCAGTTCTTC.

V is TRBV6-1 and J is TRBJ2-7, with 7 bases that match TRBD1. The CDR3 sequence is 15 residues long. Germline V gene data show CDR1 as MNHNS and CDR2 as SASEGT. With 7 bases clipped from V and 5 bases from J, the junction kept 14 bases outside the gene matches. CDR3 sequence reads: CASMRQGELLHEQYF. Here the CDR3 DNA reads TGTGCCAGCATGAGACAGGGAGAGCTCCTCCACGAGCAGTACTTC.

The rearrangement links TRBV4-3 to TRBJ2-2, with 9 bases that match TRBD2. V lost 2 bases and J lost 5; bases outside the gene matches: 9. This CDR3 is 17 amino acids long. The germline gives CDR1 LGHNA, CDR2 YSLEER. The CDR3 here is CASSQNGGRAPTGELFF. CDR3 nucleotides: TGCGCCAGCAGCCAAAATGGCGGGAGGGCCCCGACCGGGGAGCTGTTTTTT.

The gene calls are TRBV9 and TRBJ1-1; D uncertain. The CDR3 has 16 amino acids. Trimming took off 0 bases at V and 0 bases at J, with 12 bases between the two ends. The germline CDR1 and CDR2 sequences are SGDLS and YYNGEE. CDR3 region: CASSVVPGTMNTEAFF. The CDR3 DNA is TGTGCCAGCAGCGTAGTACCGGGTACCATGAACACTGAAGCTTTCTTT.

In this sample, this clone turned up once. The J gene is TRBJ1-3, the V gene TRBV5-1, with TRBD1 as a possible D gene (5 bases). The CDR3 contains 14 residues. Germline CDR1 and CDR2: SGHRS and YFSETQ. Trimming took 4 bases from V and 0 from J, leaving 8 bases between them. Written as DNA, the CDR3 is TGCGCCAGCAGCGAGAGGGGCTCTGGAAACACCATATATTTT. Its protein is CASSERGSGNTIYF.

The V and J genes are TRBV21-1 and TRBJ1-1. TRBV21-1 is annotated as a pseudogene. This CDR3 region has 14 residues. The CDR3 is CASSKLFRDTEAFF. The CDR3 DNA reads TGTGCCAGCTCGAAATTGTTTAGGGACACTGAAGCTTTCTTT.

The chain has TRBV6-6 and TRBJ1-2, with D unresolved. Trimming shortened V by 5 bases and J by 5 bases, and 9 bases separated the two germline ends. This CDR3 spans 12 amino acids. Germline assignment: CDR1 MNHNY and CDR2 SVGAGI (reference sequence). CDR3 residues: CASSSLGYGYTF. As DNA, the CDR3 is TGTGCCAGCAGTAGCCTGGGGTATGGCTACACCTTC.

With respect to this clone: The sample holds other DNA sequences that translate to the same CDR3. This CDR3 reads CASSPGMNTEAFF. CDR3 bases: TGTGCCAGCTCACCGGGAATGAACACTGAAGCTTTCTTT. V is TRBV18 and J is TRBJ1-1; D unclear. V was pared by 3 bases and J by 0 bases, with 5 bases between. The CDR3 consists of 13 residues. Per germline, CDR1 KGHSH and CDR2 LQKENI.